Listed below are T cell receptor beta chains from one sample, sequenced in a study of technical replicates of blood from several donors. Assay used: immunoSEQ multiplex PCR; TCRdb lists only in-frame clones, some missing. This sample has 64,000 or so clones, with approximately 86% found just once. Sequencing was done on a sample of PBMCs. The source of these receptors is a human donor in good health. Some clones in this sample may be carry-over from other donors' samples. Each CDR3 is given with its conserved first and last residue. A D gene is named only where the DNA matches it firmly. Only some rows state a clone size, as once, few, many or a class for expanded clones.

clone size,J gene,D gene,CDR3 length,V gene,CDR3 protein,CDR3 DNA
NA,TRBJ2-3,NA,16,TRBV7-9,CASSPAGRGSTDTQYF,TGTGCCAGCAGCCCCGCGGGCAGGGGAAGCACAGATACGCAGTATTTT
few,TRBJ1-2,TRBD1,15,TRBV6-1,CASSEAVTGGDGYTF,TGTGCCAGCAGTGAAGCGGTGACAGGGGGAGATGGCTACACCTTC
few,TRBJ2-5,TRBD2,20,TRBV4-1,CASSQLGLAGGNHPQETQYF,TGCGCCAGCAGCCAACTCGGACTAGCGGGAGGGAACCATCCGCAAGAGACCCAGTACTTC
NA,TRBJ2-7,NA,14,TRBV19,CASSIGDYSYEQYF,TGTGCCAGTAGTATAGGAGACTACTCCTACGAGCAGTACTTC
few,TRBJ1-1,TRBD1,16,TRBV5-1,CASSLEGKGAYTEAFF,TGCGCCAGCAGCTTGGAAGGAAAGGGGGCCTACACTGAAGCTTTCTTT
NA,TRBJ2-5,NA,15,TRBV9,CASSSREGGRETQYF,TGTGCCAGCAGCTCGAGGGAGGGGGGACGGGAGACCCAGTACTTC
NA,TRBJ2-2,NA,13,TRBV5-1,CASSVRVAGELFF,TGCGCCAGCAGTGTCAGGGTGGCCGGGGAGCTGTTTTTT
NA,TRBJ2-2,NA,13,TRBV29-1,CSGRQVNTGELFF,TGCAGCGGCCGACAAGTGAACACCGGGGAGCTGTTTTTT
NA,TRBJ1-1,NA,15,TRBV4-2,CASSPPLETNTEAFF,TGTGCCAGCAGCCCGCCGTTGGAGACTAACACTGAAGCTTTCTTT
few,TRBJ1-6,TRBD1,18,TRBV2,CASRVRGQDSSYNSPLHF,TGTGCCAGCAGGGTACGGGGACAGGATAGCTCCTATAATTCACCCCTCCACTTT
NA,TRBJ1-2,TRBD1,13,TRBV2,CASSGQGIWGYTF,TGTGCCAGCAGTGGACAGGGGATTTGGGGCTACACCTTC
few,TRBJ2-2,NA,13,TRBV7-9,CASSLSENGELFF,TGTGCCAGCAGCTTATCAGAAAACGGGGAGCTGTTTTTT